These 26 T cell receptor beta chains share one sample of origin, sequenced in a study of T-cell reconstitution after alpha-beta-depleted transplantation in children. Preparing the TCRbeta library involved the use of unique molecular identifiers. In TCRdb, the PCR reads were re-called with MiXCR into one record per CDR3 protein. The sample holds approximately 510,000 distinct CDR3 sequences, about 17% seen once. Here the sequenced sample was PBMCs from the stem cell graft donor, taken from the stem cell graft. The receptors shown here come from a human donor who donated a stem cell graft to a child with acute lymphoblastic leukemia.

The chain links TRBV29-1 to TRBJ2-2; D may correspond to TRBD1 or TRBD2 (6 bases each). Germline assignment: CDR1 SQVTM and CDR2 ANQGSEA. The CDR3 spans 14 residues. Trimming left V 4 bases short and J 6 bases short, with 15 bases between. CDR3 in DNA: TGCAGCGTTGGGCGAGGGGGGAAGGCCGGGGAGCTGTTTTTT. Translation gives CSVGRGGKAGELFF.

This clonotype appeared a few times. The gene calls are TRBV20-1 and TRBJ1-4, with D perhaps TRBD1 (6 bases). CDR1 and CDR2 from the germline V gene are DFQATT and SNEGSKA (reference sequence). V lost 4 bases and J 8 bases, leaving 14 bases between the germline ends. The length of the CDR3 is 13 residues. In DNA, the CDR3 is TGCAGTGCTATCCACAGGGTCGGGGAAAAACTGTTTTTT. Translation gives CSAIHRVGEKLFF.

Ten or more counts support this clonotype. The rearrangement links TRBV5-1 to TRBJ2-7; TRBD1 agrees at 8 bases. The CDR3 is 14 residues long. The J segment lost 0 bases and the V segment lost 3 bases, leaving 2 bases of the junction unmatched. Germline CDR1 and CDR2: SGHRS and YFSETQ. The CDR3 spells CASSWGTGSYEQYF. The CDR3 DNA reads as TGCGCCAGCAGCTGGGGGACAGGCTCCTACGAGCAGTACTTC.

The V call is TRBV12-3 or TRBV12-4, the J call TRBJ1-1; D unresolved. This CDR3 region has 15 residues. The germline V and J ends were trimmed by 6 bases and 4 bases, with 18 bases remaining between them. CDR3 loop: CASRSGPGEGTEAFF. CDR3 nucleotides: TGTGCCAGCAGGTCCGGCCCTGGGGAGGGCACTGAAGCTTTCTTT.

The V gene is TRBV20-1, the J gene TRBJ2-3; 9 bases are shared with TRBD1. Germline V lookup: CDR1 DFQATT, CDR2 SNEGSKA (reference sequence). V dropped 3 bases and J dropped 2; count of bases not matched to a gene: 9. The CDR3 runs 16 residues. CDR3: CSASGFRDRVTDTQYF. The CDR3 region has the DNA TGCAGTGCTAGTGGTTTCCGGGACAGGGTCACAGATACGCAGTATTTT.

A few counts support this clonotype. The CDR3 nucleotides are TGTGCCAGCTCACCCTTTAGGGAGGCCGGGGAAGCTTTCTTT. Its protein product is CASSPFREAGEAFF. The rearrangement links TRBV18 to TRBJ1-1, with D unclear. The V end was cut by 3 bases, the J end by 8 bases, with 16 bases between. Looked up from germline, CDR1 is KGHSH and CDR2 is LQKENI. This CDR3 has 14 amino acids.

The chain combines TRBV4-1 with TRBJ2-1; the D gene is possibly TRBD2 (6 bases). From germline, CDR1 is MGHRA and CDR2 YSYEKL. The germline V and J ends were trimmed by 4 bases and 2 bases, with 15 bases remaining between them. CDR3 length equals 16 residues. DNA for the CDR3: TGCGCCAGCAGCCTCGGAGGGTCCCTCCCCTACAATGAGCAGTTCTTC. It specifies CASSLGGSLPYNEQFF.

A few counts support this clonotype. This sequence joins TRBV15 and TRBJ1-1; possibly TRBD1 for D (5 bases). CDR1 LNHNV and CDR2 YYDKDF come from the germline V gene (reference sequence). Trimming shortened V by 0 bases and J by 1 base, and 15 bases separated the two germline ends. The CDR3 is 17 residues long. CDR3 nucleotide sequence: TGTGCCACCAGCAGAGATGGTGCCGGGACGGCGAACACTGAAGCTTTCTTT. Protein sequence: CATSRDGAGTANTEAFF.

In its sample, this clonotype was seen a few times. The J gene is TRBJ2-1, the V gene TRBV7-3; 10 nucleotides align to TRBD2. Germline loops: CDR1 SGHTA, CDR2 FQGTGA. The CDR3 covers 15 residues. Trimming at V came to 0 bases and at J to 4 bases, leaving 0 bases not matched to a gene. The CDR3 sequence is CASSLTSGRYNEQFF. The DNA of the CDR3 is TGTGCCAGCAGCTTAACTAGCGGGAGGTACAATGAGCAGTTCTTC.

J is TRBJ1-5 and V is TRBV15; D may be TRBD1 (6 bases). Per germline, CDR1 LNHNV and CDR2 YYDKDF (reference sequence). The CDR3 loop spans 16 amino acids. V lost 1 base to trimming and J lost 5 bases, with 15 bases between them. CDR3 amino acids: CATSRVGRGKDQPQHF. The CDR3, as DNA: TGTGCCACCAGCAGAGTCGGCAGGGGAAAAGATCAGCCCCAGCATTTT.

V gene TRBV12-3 or TRBV12-4 combines with J gene TRBJ1-5; 8 nucleotides line up with TRBD1. The trim removed 3 bases at V and 6 bases at J, leaving 10 bases unmatched. The CDR3 sequence is 16 residues long. CDR3 DNA: TGTGCCAGCAGTTTCGTCACAGGGGGACCTACTCAGCCCCAGCATTTT. This translates into CASSFVTGGPTQPQHF.

The genes are TRBV4-2 and TRBJ2-3; no definite D call. The CDR3 covers 13 residues. Trimming took 0 bases from V and 5 from J, leaving 6 bases between them. The germline CDR1 and CDR2 sequences are LGHNA and YNFKEQ. The CDR3 here is CASSQELRDTQYF. CDR3 coding DNA: TGTGCCAGCAGCCAAGAATTGAGAGATACGCAGTATTTT.

This chain links TRBV7-9 with TRBJ1-4; D remains ambiguous. Germline loops: CDR1 SEHNR, CDR2 FQNEAQ (reference sequence). V shed 0 bases and J shed 2 bases, with 10 bases lying between them. This CDR3 has 16 residues. The CDR3 loop is CASSLAGGPTNEKLFF. CDR3 sequence (DNA): TGTGCCAGCAGCTTAGCTGGAGGGCCCACTAATGAAAAACTGTTTTTT.

This clonotype occurred a few times. The chain employs TRBV15 and TRBJ2-7, with D uncertain. Germline values: CDR1 LNHNV, CDR2 YYDKDF (reference sequence). This CDR3 has 12 residues. Trimming removed 7 bases from V and 3 bases from J, with 10 bases in between. The CDR3 DNA reads as TGTGCCACCACCCTAAACGGCTACGAGCAGTACTTC. This translates into CATTLNGYEQYF.

The gene calls are TRBV12-3 or TRBV12-4 and TRBJ2-1; TRBD2 agrees at 7 bases. This CDR3 has 12 amino acids. Trimming removed 3 bases from V and 10 bases from J; junction bases left unmatched: 3. The CDR3 DNA follows: TGTGCCAGCAGTTTGTTACTAGCGGAGCAGTTCTTC. This encodes CASSLLLAEQFF.

This sequence joins TRBV7-6 and TRBJ2-7; D gene ambiguous. V was shortened by 1 base and J by 3 bases, with 7 bases between the two germline ends. The CDR3 loop spans 13 amino acids. Germline V gives CDR1 SGHVS, CDR2 FNYEAQ. CDR3 bases: TGTGCCAGCAGCTTAGAGGAGCACTACGAGCAGTACTTC. Translating it yields CASSLEEHYEQYF.

V and J are TRBV5-1 and TRBJ2-2; 8 bases map to TRBD2. V gave up 3 bases and J gave up 8 bases; unmatched junction bases: 12. CDR3 length: 16 residues. The V gene's germline CDR1 is SGHRS and CDR2 YFSETQ. The CDR3 reads CASSSKLAVLNGELFF. In DNA form, the CDR3 reads TGCGCCAGCAGCTCGAAACTAGCGGTCCTCAATGGGGAGCTGTTTTTT. Supplemented by reference TRBV5-1 and TRBJ2-2, the full variable domain reads KAGVTQTPRYLIKTRGQQVTLSCSPISGHRSVSWYQQTPGQGLQFLFEYFSETQRNKGNFPGRFSGRQFSNSRSEMNVSTLELGDSALYLCASSSKLAVLNGELFFGEGSRLTVL.

This clonotype was recorded many times. The rearrangement uses TRBV5-1 and TRBJ2-5; D gene uncertain. V was pared by 4 bases and J by 5 bases, with 9 bases between. Germline loops: CDR1 SGHRS, CDR2 YFSETQ. The CDR3 is made up of 12 amino acids. In nucleotides, the CDR3 is TGCGCCAGCAGCCTCCCTCCGGAGACCCAGTACTTC. Amino acid sequence: CASSLPPETQYF.

The sample holds a few counts of this clonotype. This chain links TRBV5-1 with TRBJ2-3; 10 positions match TRBD1. The ends lost 7 bases at V and 1 base at J; junction bases unmatched: 9. Germline CDR1 and CDR2: SGHRS and YFSETQ. This CDR3 contains 16 residues. The CDR3 loop reads CASYTTGGVGTDTQYF. CDR3 DNA sequence: TGCGCCAGCTATACGACAGGGGGCGTCGGCACAGATACGCAGTATTTT. The entire variable domain, with the rest obtained from reference TRBV5-1 and TRBJ2-3, is as follows: KAGVTQTPRYLIKTRGQQVTLSCSPISGHRSVSWYQQTPGQGLQFLFEYFSETQRNKGNFPGRFSGRQFSNSRSEMNVSTLELGDSALYLCASYTTGGVGTDTQYFGPGTRLTVL.

CDR3 nucleotides: TGTGCCAGCAGCAAGACAGGGGGAGCAGAGACCCAGTACTTC. Protein sequence: CASSKTGGAETQYF. This rearrangement joins TRBV2 to TRBJ2-5; 9 nucleotides match TRBD1. Germline values: CDR1 SNHLY, CDR2 FYNNEI. The CDR3 length is 14 residues. V gave up 6 bases and J gave up 4 bases; unmatched junction bases: 6.

J is TRBJ2-7 and V is TRBV7-6; tentative D call: TRBD2 (5 bases). The V end was cut by 2 bases, the J end by 0 bases, with 20 bases between. The germline CDR1 and CDR2 sequences are SGHVS and FNYEAQ. The CDR3 length is 18 residues. CDR3 amino acids: CASSLWPRAAESSYEQYF. DNA of the CDR3: TGTGCCAGCAGCTTATGGCCTCGAGCGGCGGAGAGCTCCTACGAGCAGTACTTC.

CDR3 region: CASSLSPGPFPLDTQYF. In DNA form, the CDR3 reads TGTGCCAGCAGCTTGTCCCCGGGCCCTTTTCCTTTAGATACGCAGTATTTT. The chain has TRBV7-2 and TRBJ2-3; D gene unclear. V was shortened by 3 bases and J by 5 bases, with 21 bases between the two germline ends. Germline CDR1 and CDR2: SGHTA and FQGNSA. The CDR3 runs 17 residues.

This clonotype showed up just a few times. The J gene is TRBJ2-5, the V gene TRBV4-1; perhaps TRBD2 as D (6 bases). CDR1 and CDR2 (germline): MGHRA, YSYEKL. This CDR3 is built from 14 residues. V was trimmed by 3 bases and J by 9 bases, leaving 17 bases between them. CDR3 sequence reads: CASSHFWDWGAQYF. For the CDR3, the DNA is TGCGCCAGCAGCCATTTTTGGGACTGGGGGGCCCAGTACTTC.

This clonotype turned up a few times. The chain combines TRBV29-1 with TRBJ1-4; D possibly corresponds to TRBD1 (5 bases). The germline gives CDR1 SQVTM, CDR2 ANQGSEA. This CDR3 spans 11 amino acids. The CDR3 region has the DNA TGCCTGTGCAGGGTCCGGGAAAAACTGTTTTTT. This encodes CLCRVREKLFF.

The V call is TRBV9, the J call TRBJ2-1, with D tentatively TRBD1 or TRBD2 (5 bases each). The germline gives CDR1 SGDLS, CDR2 YYNGEE. The CDR3 totals 15 residues. Trimming cost V 3 bases and J 3 bases, with 13 bases left between them. This CDR3 is CASSGPGPYYNEQFF. DNA of the CDR3: TGTGCCAGCAGCGGACCGGGACCGTACTACAATGAGCAGTTCTTC. The whole variable domain, filled in from reference TRBV9 and TRBJ2-1, reads DSGVTQTPKHLITATGQRVTLRCSPRSGDLSVYWYQQSLDQGLQFLIQYYNGEERAKGNILERFSAQQFPDLHSELNLSSLELGDSALYFCASSGPGPYYNEQFFGPGTRLTVL.

This chain connects TRBV6-2 or TRBV6-3 to TRBJ2-1, with TRBD2 as a possible D gene (6 bases). Germline V lookup: CDR1 MNHEY, CDR2 SVGEGT. This CDR3 has 15 amino acids. Trimming took off 9 bases at V and 2 bases at J, with 17 bases between the two ends. CDR3 loop: CASFSTGAAYNEQFF. Written as DNA, the CDR3 is TGTGCCAGTTTCTCAACGGGAGCTGCCTACAATGAGCAGTTCTTC.